A single sample is the source of the 7 T cell receptor beta chains below, sequenced in a study of cytomegalovirus exposure and HLA in healthy donors. PCR was performed using 60 Vbeta and 13 Jbeta primers. Using immunoSEQ multiplex PCR, the repertoire was profiled, and TCRdb retains in-frame clones only, with some absent. The table has about 150,000 clones, around 63% seen once; the top ten hold around 1.6%. The sample taken for sequencing was PBMCs. The receptors stem from a human donor in good health.

The V call is TRBV9, the J call TRBJ2-7; D remains ambiguous. Between the trimmed V and J ends, which lost 3 bases and 6 bases, there was a span of 10 bases. The CDR3 sequence is 12 residues long. Germline V CDR1 and CDR2: SGDLS, YYNGEE. The CDR3 region is CASSAAGSEQYF. The DNA of the CDR3 is TGTGCCAGCAGCGCTGCAGGCTCCGAGCAGTACTTC.

The chain carries TRBV28 and TRBJ1-5, with a weak D call TRBD1 (5 bases). The V gene's germline CDR1 is MDHEN and CDR2 SYDVKM. V was shortened by 2 bases and J by 1 base, with 12 bases between the two germline ends. CDR3 length: 16 residues. The chain's CDR3 is CASSLGGGPSNQPQHF. CDR3 sequence (DNA): TGTGCCAGCAGTTTAGGGGGGGGACCAAGCAATCAGCCCCAGCATTTT.

The chain joins TRBV2 to TRBJ2-3; 11 bases are a match to TRBD2. CDR1 and CDR2 (germline): SNHLY, FYNNEI. The length of the CDR3 is 17 residues. The V and J ends lost 6 bases and 0 bases, in that order; junction bases with no gene match: 8. CDR3 nucleotides: TGTGCCAGCAGCGGGACTAGCGGAGCCTCTAGCACAGATACGCAGTATTTT. Its translation is CASSGTSGASSTDTQYF.

Of note for this clone: The same CDR3 arises from other DNA sequences in this sample as well. The chain joins TRBV7-9 to TRBJ2-3; no clear D gene. The germline gives CDR1 SEHNR, CDR2 FQNEAQ (reference sequence). The CDR3 extends over 13 amino acids. Trimming removed 5 bases at V and 1 base at J, with 7 bases between. The CDR3 DNA follows: TGTGCCAGCAGCCCAACAGGCACAGATACGCAGTATTTT. It encodes CASSPTGTDTQYF. Drawing the rest from reference TRBV7-9 and TRBJ2-3, the complete variable domain is DTGVSQNPRHKITKRGQNVTFRCDPISEHNRLYWYRQTLGQGPEFLTYFQNEAQLEKSRLLSDRFSAERPKGSFSTLEIQRTEQGDSAMYLCASSPTGTDTQYFGPGTRLTVL.

The chain carries TRBV27 and TRBJ2-1, with 9 bases aligning to TRBD1. The CDR3 is 14 residues long. The trim removed 7 bases at V and 9 bases at J, leaving 10 bases unmatched. Germline values: CDR1 MNHEY, CDR2 SMNVEV (reference sequence). The CDR3 sequence is CASTPGQGLSEQFF. Here the CDR3 DNA reads TGTGCCAGCACCCCGGGACAGGGCCTCAGTGAGCAGTTCTTC.

The chain uses TRBV2 and TRBJ2-7, with D hard to call. Trimming stripped 5 bases from V and 2 bases from J, with 22 bases between. The CDR3 spans 17 residues. Germline loops: CDR1 SNHLY, CDR2 FYNNEI. CDR3 DNA sequence: TGTGCCAGCAGTCAGCCCAGGTCCATCCGTTTGACCTACGAGCAGTACTTC. Its protein is CASSQPRSIRLTYEQYF.

Details on this clone: Different DNA sequences within this sample yield the same CDR3. This sequence joins TRBV11-2 and TRBJ2-1, with TRBD2 identical over 9 bases. The CDR3 is 15 amino acids. Trimming took 5 bases from V and 1 from J; bases not matched to a gene: 3. Germline loops: CDR1 SGHAT, CDR2 FQNNGV. The CDR3 DNA is TGTGCCAGCAGCCCCCTAGCGGGATCCTACAATGAGCAGTTCTTC. Translation: CASSPLAGSYNEQFF.